What follows are 28 T cell receptor beta chains derived from one specimen sequenced in a study of naive and memory T cell subsets. An equimolar mix of two oligonucleotides served as the beta constant-region primer for TRBC1 and TRBC2. TCRdb independently ran MiXCR on the UMI-ligation and nested PCR reads; one entry per CDR3 protein. This table has 89,000 or so distinct CDR3 sequences, 10% to 15% appearing once. The specimen sequenced was central memory CD4+ T cells from blood. These TCRs come from a human donor in good health.

The sample holds many counts of this clonotype. This chain connects TRBV20-1 to TRBJ2-3; D call uncertain. CDR1 is DFQATT and CDR2 is SNEGSKA in the germline V gene (reference sequence). CDR3 size: 13 residues. The V gene lost 5 bases and the J gene lost 6 bases, with 15 bases spanning the gap. The CDR3 bases are TGCAGTGCTGGAACCATGGCCTCCGATACGCAGTATTTT. It codes for CSAGTMASDTQYF.

The rearrangement links TRBV20-1 to TRBJ2-5, with 13 bases fitting TRBD2. The CDR3 length is 15 residues. CDR1 is DFQATT and CDR2 is SNEGSKA in the germline V gene (reference sequence). The ends lost 4 bases at V and 5 bases at J; junction bases unmatched: 7. In nucleotides, the CDR3 is TGCAGTGCTATACTAGCGGGAGGGCCGGCCGAGACCCAGTACTTC. This codes for CSAILAGGPAETQYF.

The CDR3 sequence: CASSPSGADTQYF. The CDR3 nucleotides read TGTGCCAGCTCACCTTCGGGGGCAGATACGCAGTATTTT. V gene TRBV18 combines with J gene TRBJ2-3, with D possibly matching TRBD2 (6 bases). V lost 3 bases and J lost 4, with 8 bases in between. Germline values: CDR1 KGHSH, CDR2 LQKENI. This CDR3 contains 13 residues.

This clonotype was observed a handful of times. V is TRBV6-2 or TRBV6-3 and J is TRBJ1-1; 12 nucleotides align to TRBD1. CDR1 and CDR2 (germline): MNHEY, SVGEGT. This CDR3 spans 16 amino acids. J lost 0 bases, V lost 7 bases, and 6 bases had no gene match. CDR3 bases: TGTGCCAGCAAGGGACAGGGGGCCGGGATGAACACTGAAGCTTTCTTT. This translates into CASKGQGAGMNTEAFF.

The J gene is TRBJ2-1, the V gene TRBV2; D not resolved. The CDR3 contains 12 residues. Per the germline V gene, CDR1 is SNHLY and CDR2 is FYNNEI. Trimming took 7 bases from V and 9 from J, leaving 13 bases between them. Written as DNA, the CDR3 is TGTGCCAGCAACCCACCTCCGGGTGAGCAGTTCTTC. This codes for CASNPPPGEQFF.

This clonotype was picked up many times. In DNA, the CDR3 is TGCAGTGCTAGGCCGGGTTACACAGATACGCAGTATTTT. Translation gives CSARPGYTDTQYF. This sequence joins TRBV20-1 and TRBJ2-3; no clear D. Trimming cost V 3 bases and J 2 bases, with 9 bases left between them. This CDR3 comprises 13 residues. CDR1 is DFQATT and CDR2 is SNEGSKA in the germline V gene (reference sequence).

This clonotype was seen just once. The chain uses TRBV4-1 and TRBJ1-4; D gene ambiguous. This CDR3 spans 14 amino acids. The V end was cut by 2 bases, the J end by 8 bases, with 12 bases between. Germline CDR1 and CDR2: MGHRA and YSYEKL. The CDR3 DNA reads TGCGCCAGCAGCCAATTTCAAGTGCGCGAAAAACTGTTTTTT. The encoded protein is CASSQFQVREKLFF.

On this clonotype itself: This may be a read error, as it is one base from a much larger clone. The chain employs TRBV20-1 and TRBJ2-3, with 10 bases matching TRBD2. V lost 4 bases and J lost 3; bases outside the gene matches: 4. The germline CDR1 and CDR2 sequences are DFQATT and SNEGSKA (reference sequence). This CDR3 has 14 residues. In DNA, the CDR3 is TGCAGTGCTAAGCGGGAGGGCCGAACAGATACGCAGTATTTT. Amino acids: CSAKREGRTDTQYF.

The gene calls are TRBV20-1 and TRBJ2-5; the match to TRBD2 covers 11 bases. Looked up from germline, CDR1 is DFQATT and CDR2 is SNEGSKA (reference sequence). The CDR3 extends over 14 amino acids. The trim removed 4 bases at V and 1 base at J, leaving 2 bases unmatched. The CDR3 protein is CSATGTSGQETQYF. CDR3 nucleotide sequence: TGCAGTGCTACCGGGACTAGCGGCCAAGAGACCCAGTACTTC.

This clonotype was counted a few times. The gene calls are TRBV15 and TRBJ1-2; tentative D call: TRBD1 (6 bases). Germline V gene sequence: CDR1 LNHNV, CDR2 YYDKDF (reference sequence). Trimming shortened V by 1 base and J by 0 bases, and 12 bases separated the two germline ends. The CDR3 spans 16 residues. Here the CDR3 reads CATSRVGQRSNYGYTF. The CDR3 DNA reads TGTGCCACCAGCAGAGTAGGACAGCGTTCTAACTATGGCTACACCTTC.

This clonotype was seen at least ten times. Written as DNA, the CDR3 is TGTGCCAGCAGTGAAGCGGGATACGAGCAGTACTTC. It codes for CASSEAGYEQYF. The chain couples TRBV6-1 to TRBJ2-7; D gene ambiguous. V was clipped by 0 bases and J by 4 bases, with 4 bases between them. Germline V gives CDR1 MNHNS, CDR2 SASEGT. This CDR3 is 12 amino acids long.

This clonotype was seen ten or more times. The chain uses TRBV7-8 and TRBJ1-2; 9 positions match TRBD1. The CDR3 contains 14 residues. Germline CDR1 is SGHVS and CDR2 is FQNEAQ. V lost 1 base and J lost 7; bases outside the gene matches: 4. CDR3 sequence (DNA): TGTGCCAGCAGCTTAGAACAGGGGGCGGCTGGCTACACCTTC. This codes for CASSLEQGAAGYTF.

This clonotype has at least ten counts. V usage is TRBV20-1 and J usage is TRBJ2-7, with 10 bases identical to TRBD2. CDR3 length: 16 amino acids. Germline CDR1 reads DFQATT; CDR2 reads SNEGSKA (reference sequence). J was trimmed by 5 bases and V by 3 bases; bases with no gene match: 13. The CDR3 region is CSASGLAGVAGDEQYF. The CDR3 bases are TGCAGTGCTAGTGGCCTAGCGGGAGTAGCGGGGGACGAGCAGTACTTC.

CDR3 bases: TGTGCCAGCAGTTCAGAGGAGAGGGGGCGTGAAGCTTTCTTT. It yields the protein CASSSEERGREAFF. The chain uses TRBV7-2 and TRBJ1-1; 7 nucleotides match TRBD1. This CDR3 contains 14 residues. CDR1 is SGHTA, CDR2 FQGNSA, per germline. With V trimmed by 6 bases and J by 7 bases, 11 bases remained unmatched. Full variable domain (remainder filled in from reference TRBV7-2 and TRBJ1-1): GAGVSQSPSNKVTEKGKDVELRCDPISGHTALYWYRQSLGQGLEFLIYFQGNSAPDKSGLPSDRFSAERTGGSVSTLTIQRTQQEDSAVYLCASSSEERGREAFFGQGTRLTVV.

The V and J genes are TRBV27 and TRBJ2-2, with D possibly being TRBD1 (6 bases). This CDR3 has 15 amino acids. Germline V gene data show CDR1 as MNHEY and CDR2 as SMNVEV (reference sequence). V lost 3 bases and J lost 5, with 13 bases in between. The CDR3 nucleotides are TGTGCCAGCAGTTTTGGGGGCGCGAGGACCGGGGAGCTGTTTTTT. Its translation: CASSFGGARTGELFF.

CDR3 sequence: CASSEMPEYQPQHF. CDR3 nucleotides: TGTGCCAGCAGTGAAATGCCGGAGTATCAGCCCCAGCATTTT. V is TRBV2 and J is TRBJ1-5; no clear D. With 2 bases removed from V and 5 bases from J, the gap between germline ends came to 10 bases. This CDR3 is 14 amino acids long. Germline CDR1 SNHLY, CDR2 FYNNEI.

The V call is TRBV12-5, the J call TRBJ2-6; D possibly corresponds to TRBD1 (6 bases). The V and J ends lost 6 bases and 0 bases respectively, with 9 bases between them. The CDR3 has 15 residues. The germline CDR1 and CDR2 sequences are LGHNT and FRNRAP. Here the CDR3 reads CASGRDISGANVLTF. The CDR3 DNA reads TGTGCTAGTGGACGGGACATCTCTGGGGCCAACGTCCTGACTTTC.

This clonotype has more than one count but fewer than ten. J is TRBJ1-2 and V is TRBV5-1; D remains ambiguous. The germline CDR1 and CDR2 sequences are SGHRS and YFSETQ. The length of the CDR3 is 13 residues. The V gene lost 0 bases and the J gene lost 4 bases, with 7 bases spanning the gap. In DNA, the CDR3 is TGCGCCAGCAGCTTGGACGGCGTCTATGGCTACACCTTC. This gives the protein CASSLDGVYGYTF. The variable domain in full, completed from reference TRBV5-1 and TRBJ1-2, reads KAGVTQTPRYLIKTRGQQVTLSCSPISGHRSVSWYQQTPGQGLQFLFEYFSETQRNKGNFPGRFSGRQFSNSRSEMNVSTLELGDSALYLCASSLDGVYGYTFGSGTRLTVV.

The genes are TRBV28 and TRBJ1-1; maybe TRBD1 (5 bases). The CDR3 is 15 residues long. Per germline, CDR1 MDHEN and CDR2 SYDVKM. Trimming shortened V by 1 base and J by 7 bases, and 16 bases separated the two germline ends. The CDR3 DNA sequence: TGTGCCAGCAGTTTATTGGGGGGAAGCTCGGTTGAAGCTTTCTTT. Protein: CASSLLGGSSVEAFF.

This clonotype has a count of ten or more. The chain recombines TRBV15 with TRBJ1-1; no firm D call. The germline gives CDR1 LNHNV, CDR2 YYDKDF (reference sequence). Trimming shortened V by 0 bases and J by 6 bases, and 8 bases separated the two germline ends. The CDR3 is 13 residues long. This CDR3 is CATSRDEVAEAFF. As DNA, the CDR3 is TGTGCCACCAGCAGAGATGAGGTGGCTGAAGCTTTCTTT.

This clonotype showed up many times. The rearrangement joins TRBV2 to TRBJ2-2, with D unclear. Trimming removed 7 bases at V and 6 bases at J, with 15 bases between. Germline V gene sequence: CDR1 SNHLY, CDR2 FYNNEI. This CDR3 spans 14 amino acids. CDR3 sequence reads: CASTQMGGAGELFF. DNA of the CDR3: TGTGCCAGCACCCAGATGGGTGGCGCCGGGGAGCTGTTTTTT.

The J gene is TRBJ1-1, the V gene TRBV29-1; D gene ambiguous. Looked up from germline, CDR1 is SQVTM and CDR2 is ANQGSEA. Trimming stripped 2 bases from V and 8 bases from J, with 9 bases between. The CDR3 loop spans 11 amino acids. CDR3 bases: TGCAGCGTTGAAACCGGCCCGGAAGCTTTCTTT. Its protein is CSVETGPEAFF.

This clonotype was counted at least ten times. The genes are TRBV18 and TRBJ2-7; 7 bases match TRBD2. V lost 2 bases and J lost 7; bases outside the gene matches: 5. CDR3 length: 13 residues. Germline assignment: CDR1 KGHSH and CDR2 LQKENI. CDR3 nucleotide sequence: TGTGCCAGCTCACCAGGGAGGGGTCGGGAGCAGTACTTC. It codes for CASSPGRGREQYF.

This clonotype came up a few times. J is TRBJ2-1 and V is TRBV29-1; D remains unclear. Per germline, CDR1 SQVTM and CDR2 ANQGSEA. V shed 3 bases and J shed 8 bases, with 11 bases lying between them. The CDR3 covers 12 residues. The CDR3 DNA is TGCAGCGTTGACCCCGGGTTGGATGAGCAGTTCTTC. This sequence encodes CSVDPGLDEQFF.

This chain connects TRBV4-1 to TRBJ1-1; D unclear. The CDR3 loop spans 13 amino acids. Trimming took off 1 base at V and 10 bases at J, with 13 bases between the two ends. CDR1 is MGHRA and CDR2 is YSYEKL in the germline V gene. Here the CDR3 reads CASSQVRSGGAFF. CDR3 DNA sequence: TGCGCCAGCAGCCAAGTTCGGAGTGGAGGAGCTTTCTTT.

This clonotype was detected only a few times. The gene calls are TRBV12-3 or TRBV12-4 and TRBJ1-1; 7 bases match TRBD1. Losses at the gene ends were 2 bases for V and 4 bases for J; bases not matched to a gene: 4. The CDR3 runs 14 residues. The CDR3 DNA reads as TGTGCCAGCAGTTTACAGGGGGTAGGCACTGAAGCTTTCTTT. Encoded protein: CASSLQGVGTEAFF.

The J gene is TRBJ2-4, the V gene TRBV28; either TRBD1 or TRBD2 may supply D (5 bases each). The CDR3 runs to 16 residues. The germline V gene has CDR1 MDHEN and CDR2 SYDVKM. V dropped 6 bases and J dropped 0 bases, with 15 bases sitting between them. The CDR3 loop reads CASSPGLQLAKNIQYF. In nucleotides, the CDR3 is TGTGCCAGCAGCCCGGGGCTTCAACTAGCCAAAAACATTCAGTACTTC.

Comment on this clonotype: The CDR3 does not end in the conserved phenylalanine or tryptophan, so this is likely a read error. V gene TRBV7-3 combines with J gene TRBJ2-7, with 10 positions matching TRBD2. The CDR3 consists of 15 residues. Germline CDR1 SGHTA, CDR2 FQGTGA. The ends lost 8 bases at V and 0 bases at J; junction bases unmatched: 7. CDR3 nucleotides: TGTGCCAGCGCCGCTCTAGCGGGGGCCTCCTACGAGCAGTACCTC. Its protein is CASAALAGASYEQYL.